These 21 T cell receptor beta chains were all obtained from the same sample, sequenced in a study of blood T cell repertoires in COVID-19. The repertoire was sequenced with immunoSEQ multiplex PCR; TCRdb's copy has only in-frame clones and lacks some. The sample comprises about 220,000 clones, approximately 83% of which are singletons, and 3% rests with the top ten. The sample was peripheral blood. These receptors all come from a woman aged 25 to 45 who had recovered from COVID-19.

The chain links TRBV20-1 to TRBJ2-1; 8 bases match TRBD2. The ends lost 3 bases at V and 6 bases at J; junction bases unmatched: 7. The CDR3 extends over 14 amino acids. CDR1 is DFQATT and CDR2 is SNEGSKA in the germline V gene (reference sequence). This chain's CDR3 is CSASRSGSTNEQFF. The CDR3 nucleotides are TGCAGTGCTAGTCGCAGCGGGAGTACCAATGAGCAGTTCTTC.

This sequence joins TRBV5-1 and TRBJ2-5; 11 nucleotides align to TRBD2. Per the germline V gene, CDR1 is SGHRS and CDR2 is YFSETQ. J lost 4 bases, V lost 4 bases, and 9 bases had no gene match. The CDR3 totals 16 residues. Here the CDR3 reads CASSATSGRGGETQYF. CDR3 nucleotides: TGCGCCAGCAGCGCCACTAGCGGGAGAGGCGGAGAGACCCAGTACTTC.

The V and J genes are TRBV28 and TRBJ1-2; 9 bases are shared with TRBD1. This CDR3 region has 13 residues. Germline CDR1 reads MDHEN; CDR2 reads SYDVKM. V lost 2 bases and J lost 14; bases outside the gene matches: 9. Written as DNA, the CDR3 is TGTGCCAGCAGTTTAGAGGACAGGGGTGCTTGGACCTTC. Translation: CASSLEDRGAWTF.

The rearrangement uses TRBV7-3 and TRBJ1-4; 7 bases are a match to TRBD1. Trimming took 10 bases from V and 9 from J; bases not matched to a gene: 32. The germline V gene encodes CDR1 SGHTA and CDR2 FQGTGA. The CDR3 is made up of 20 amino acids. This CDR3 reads CANKGGRRTKRAEESKKLFF. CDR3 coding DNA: TGTGCCAACAAAGGGGGCAGGAGGACGAAACGAGCAGAGGAGTCTAAAAAACTGTTTTTT.

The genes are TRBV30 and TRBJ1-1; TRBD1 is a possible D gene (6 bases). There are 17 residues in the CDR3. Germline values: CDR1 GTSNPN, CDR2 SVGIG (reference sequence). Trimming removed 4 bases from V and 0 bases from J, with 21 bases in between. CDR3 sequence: CAWTGGALSIVNTEAFF. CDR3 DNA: TGTGCCTGGACGGGGGGGGCCCTATCGATTGTGAACACTGAAGCTTTCTTT.

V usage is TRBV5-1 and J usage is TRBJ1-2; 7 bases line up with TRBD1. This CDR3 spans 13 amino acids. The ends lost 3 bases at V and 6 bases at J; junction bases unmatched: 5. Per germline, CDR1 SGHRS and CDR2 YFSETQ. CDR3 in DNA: TGCGCCAGCAGCTCGACAGGGTCCGATGGCTACACCTTC. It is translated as CASSSTGSDGYTF.

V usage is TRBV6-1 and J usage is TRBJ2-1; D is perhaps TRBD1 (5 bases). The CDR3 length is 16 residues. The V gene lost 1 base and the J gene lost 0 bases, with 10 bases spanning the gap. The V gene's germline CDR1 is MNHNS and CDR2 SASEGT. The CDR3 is CASSEVAGPSYNEQFF. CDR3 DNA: TGTGCCAGCAGTGAAGTCGCAGGGCCCTCCTACAATGAGCAGTTCTTC.

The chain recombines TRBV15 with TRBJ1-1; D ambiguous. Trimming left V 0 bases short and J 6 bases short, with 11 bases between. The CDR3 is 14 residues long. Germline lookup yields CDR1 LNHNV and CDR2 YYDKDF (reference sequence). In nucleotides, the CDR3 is TGTGCCACCAGCAGAGACACAGTTGGCGCTGAAGCTTTCTTT. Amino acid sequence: CATSRDTVGAEAFF.

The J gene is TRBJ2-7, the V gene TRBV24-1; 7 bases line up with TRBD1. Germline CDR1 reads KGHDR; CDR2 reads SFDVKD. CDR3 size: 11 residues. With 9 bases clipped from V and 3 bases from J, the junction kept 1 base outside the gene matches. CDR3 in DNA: TGTGCCACCGGGGACAGCTACGAGCAGTACTTC. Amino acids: CATGDSYEQYF.

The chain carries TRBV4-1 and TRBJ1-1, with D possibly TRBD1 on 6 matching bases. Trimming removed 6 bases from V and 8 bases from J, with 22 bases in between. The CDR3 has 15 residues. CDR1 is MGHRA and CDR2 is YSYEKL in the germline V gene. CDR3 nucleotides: TGCGCCAGCAGGGCGGTCACCCTTACAGGGCCGGAAGCTTTCTTT. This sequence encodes CASRAVTLTGPEAFF.

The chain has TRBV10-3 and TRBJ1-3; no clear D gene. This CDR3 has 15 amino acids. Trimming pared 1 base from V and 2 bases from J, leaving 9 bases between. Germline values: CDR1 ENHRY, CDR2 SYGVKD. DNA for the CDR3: TGTGCCATCAGTGAGTTGGCGGGGACTGGAAACACCATATATTTT. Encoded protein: CAISELAGTGNTIYF.

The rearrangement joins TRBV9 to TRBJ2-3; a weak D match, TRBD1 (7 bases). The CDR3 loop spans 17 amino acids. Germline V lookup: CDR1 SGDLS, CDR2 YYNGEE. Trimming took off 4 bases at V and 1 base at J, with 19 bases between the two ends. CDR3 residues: CASSPGGRGTRTDTQYF. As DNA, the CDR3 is TGTGCCAGCAGCCCAGGGGGGCGGGGAACACGCACAGATACGCAGTATTTT.

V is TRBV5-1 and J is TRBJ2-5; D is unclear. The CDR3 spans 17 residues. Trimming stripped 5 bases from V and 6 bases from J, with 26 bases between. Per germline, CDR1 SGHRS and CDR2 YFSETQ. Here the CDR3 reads CASSSALASEVRKTQYF. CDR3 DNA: TGCGCCAGCAGTTCGGCCCTCGCCAGCGAGGTGAGGAAGACCCAGTACTTC.

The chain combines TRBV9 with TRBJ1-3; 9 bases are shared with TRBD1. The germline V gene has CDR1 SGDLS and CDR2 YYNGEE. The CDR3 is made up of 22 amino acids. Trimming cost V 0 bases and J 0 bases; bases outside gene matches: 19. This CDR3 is CASSVVVGWTGEVRGSGNTIYF. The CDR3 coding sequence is TGTGCCAGCAGCGTAGTCGTTGGGTGGACAGGGGAGGTGAGAGGCTCTGGAAACACCATATATTTT.

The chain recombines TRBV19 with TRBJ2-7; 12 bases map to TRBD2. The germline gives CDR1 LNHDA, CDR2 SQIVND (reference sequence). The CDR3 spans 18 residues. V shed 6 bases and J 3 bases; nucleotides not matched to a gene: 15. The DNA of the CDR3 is TGTGCCAGTAGCCGTCGCCTTAGGACTAGCGGGAATCACTACGAGCAGTACTTC. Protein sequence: CASSRRLRTSGNHYEQYF.

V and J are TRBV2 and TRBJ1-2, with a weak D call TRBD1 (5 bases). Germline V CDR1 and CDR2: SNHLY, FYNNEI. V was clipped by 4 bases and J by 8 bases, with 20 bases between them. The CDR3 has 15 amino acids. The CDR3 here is CASSAGASGLRGYTF. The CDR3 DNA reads TGTGCCAGCAGTGCCGGAGCCTCAGGGCTGAGAGGCTACACCTTC.

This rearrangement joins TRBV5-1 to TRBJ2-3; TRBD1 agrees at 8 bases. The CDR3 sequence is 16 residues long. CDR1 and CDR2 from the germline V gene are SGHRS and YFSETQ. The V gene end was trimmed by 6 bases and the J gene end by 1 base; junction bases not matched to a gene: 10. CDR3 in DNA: TGCGCCAGCAACGTCAACCCGGGACAGGGCACAGATACGCAGTATTTT. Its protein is CASNVNPGQGTDTQYF.

This chain's CDR3 is CASSSLGQGLSTNEKLFF. The DNA of the CDR3 is TGTGCCAGCAGTTCTCTGGGGCAGGGGCTTTCAACTAATGAAAAACTGTTTTTT. The V and J genes are TRBV25-1 and TRBJ1-4; possible D gene TRBD1, 6 bases. This CDR3 comprises 18 residues. Per the germline V gene, CDR1 is MGHDK and CDR2 is SYGVNS. Trimming removed 5 bases at V and 0 bases at J, with 19 bases between.

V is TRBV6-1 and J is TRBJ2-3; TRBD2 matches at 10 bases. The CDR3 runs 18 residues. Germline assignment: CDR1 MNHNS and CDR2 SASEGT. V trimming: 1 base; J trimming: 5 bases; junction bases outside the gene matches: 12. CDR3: CASSEGSLAGDYIDTQYF. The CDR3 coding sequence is TGTGCCAGCAGTGAAGGCTCCCTAGCGGGAGACTACATAGATACGCAGTATTTT.

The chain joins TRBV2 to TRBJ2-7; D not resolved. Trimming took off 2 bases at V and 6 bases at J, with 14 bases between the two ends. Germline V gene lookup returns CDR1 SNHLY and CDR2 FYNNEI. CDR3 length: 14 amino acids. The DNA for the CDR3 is TGTGCCAGCAGTGAAATCGTTTCTACGGGCGAGCAGTACTTC. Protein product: CASSEIVSTGEQYF.

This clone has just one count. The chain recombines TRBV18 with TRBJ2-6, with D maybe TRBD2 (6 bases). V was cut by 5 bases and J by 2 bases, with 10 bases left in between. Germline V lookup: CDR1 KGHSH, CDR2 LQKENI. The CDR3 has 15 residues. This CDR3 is CASSSGGTGANVLTF. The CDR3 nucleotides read TGTGCCAGCTCATCTGGGGGGACTGGGGCCAACGTCCTGACTTTC.